The entry below gives a single TCR beta chain sequence along with its context. Its antigen is not identified. This sample is part of a study of shared clonotypes between healthy human individuals. Method: immunoSEQ multiplex PCR; TCRdb's copy keeps in-frame clones and lacks some. The sample shows around 700,000 clones, about 90% of them seen only once. The study, taken as a whole, reports: Naive CD4 clonotype sharing across a few donors was about 5%.

Trimming took 3 bases from V and 4 from J, leaving 7 bases between them. CDR1 is MGHRA and CDR2 is YSYEKL in the germline V gene. The CDR3 covers 13 residues. CD45RO-negative cells were positively selected for CCR7, leaving out terminally differentiated effector memory CD45RA+ cells. The clonotype was recovered from a man aged 25-40 years in good health. V and J are TRBV4-1 and TRBJ2-1; the D is unclear. The sample was naive CD8+ T cells sorted from blood. CDR3 amino acids: CASSQEPYNEQFF. The CDR3 DNA reads as TGCGCCAGCAGCCAGGAACCATACAATGAGCAGTTCTTC.